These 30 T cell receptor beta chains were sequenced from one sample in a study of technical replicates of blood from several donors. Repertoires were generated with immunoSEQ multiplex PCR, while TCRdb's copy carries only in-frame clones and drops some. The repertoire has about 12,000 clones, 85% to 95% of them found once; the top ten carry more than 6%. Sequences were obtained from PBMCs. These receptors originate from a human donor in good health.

This chain's CDR3 is CASRGHLAKNIQYF. The CDR3 region has the DNA TGTGCCAGCAGGGGACATTTAGCCAAAAACATTCAGTACTTC. This chain connects TRBV6-1 to TRBJ2-4; perhaps TRBD1 as D (6 bases). CDR3 length: 14 amino acids. Germline CDR1 is MNHNS and CDR2 is SASEGT. V gave up 6 bases and J gave up 0 bases, with 9 bases separating them.

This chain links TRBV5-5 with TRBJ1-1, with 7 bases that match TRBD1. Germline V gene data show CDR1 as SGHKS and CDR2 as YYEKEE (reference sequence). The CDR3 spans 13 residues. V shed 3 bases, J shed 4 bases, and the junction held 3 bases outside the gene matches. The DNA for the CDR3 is TGTGCCAGCAGCTCCTACAGGGGCACTGAAGCTTTCTTT. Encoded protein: CASSSYRGTEAFF.

CDR3 DNA sequence: TGCGCCAGCAGCTTGGGTTTAGCGGGCTCCTACAATGAGCAGTTCTTC. This encodes CASSLGLAGSYNEQFF. The chain uses TRBV5-1 and TRBJ2-1; 7 bases fit TRBD2. This CDR3 has 16 residues. CDR1 and CDR2 from the germline V gene are SGHRS and YFSETQ. Germline trimming cut 0 bases from V and 0 bases from J; bases unmatched to any gene: 3. The full variable domain, completed using reference TRBV5-1 and TRBJ2-1, is KAGVTQTPRYLIKTRGQQVTLSCSPISGHRSVSWYQQTPGQGLQFLFEYFSETQRNKGNFPGRFSGRQFSNSRSEMNVSTLELGDSALYLCASSLGLAGSYNEQFFGPGTRLTVL.

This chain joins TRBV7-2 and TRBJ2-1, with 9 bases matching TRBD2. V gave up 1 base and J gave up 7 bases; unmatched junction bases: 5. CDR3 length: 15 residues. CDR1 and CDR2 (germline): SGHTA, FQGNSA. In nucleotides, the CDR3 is TGTGCCAGCAGCTTAGGGCTAGCGGGAAAGAATGAGCAGTTCTTC. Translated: CASSLGLAGKNEQFF.

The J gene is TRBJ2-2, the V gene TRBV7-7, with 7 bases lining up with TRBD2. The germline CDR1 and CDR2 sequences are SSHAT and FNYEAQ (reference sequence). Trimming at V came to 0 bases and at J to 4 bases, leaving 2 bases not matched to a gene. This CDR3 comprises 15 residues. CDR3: CASSLAGGTTGELFF. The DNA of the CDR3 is TGTGCCAGCAGCTTAGCGGGAGGGACCACCGGGGAGCTGTTTTTT. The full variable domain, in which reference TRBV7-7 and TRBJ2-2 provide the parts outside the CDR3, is GAGVSQSPRYKVTKRGQDVTLRCDPISSHATLYWYQQALGQGPEFLTYFNYEAQPDKSGLPSDRFSAERPEGSISTLTIQRTEQRDSAMYRCASSLAGGTTGELFFGEGSRLTVL.

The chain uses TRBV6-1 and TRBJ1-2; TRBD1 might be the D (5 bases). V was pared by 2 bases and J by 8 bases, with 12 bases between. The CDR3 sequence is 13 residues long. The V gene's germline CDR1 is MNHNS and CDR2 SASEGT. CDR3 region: CASSENQGGGYTF. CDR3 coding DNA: TGTGCCAGCAGTGAAAACCAGGGAGGCGGCTACACCTTC.

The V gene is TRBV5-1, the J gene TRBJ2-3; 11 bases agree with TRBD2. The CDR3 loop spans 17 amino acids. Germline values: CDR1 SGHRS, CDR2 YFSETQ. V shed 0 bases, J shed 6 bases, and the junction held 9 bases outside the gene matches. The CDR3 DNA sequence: TGCGCCAGCAGCTTGGCCGGGACTAGCGGCGGAGGGGATACGCAGTATTTT. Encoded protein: CASSLAGTSGGGDTQYF. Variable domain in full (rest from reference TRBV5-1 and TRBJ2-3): KAGVTQTPRYLIKTRGQQVTLSCSPISGHRSVSWYQQTPGQGLQFLFEYFSETQRNKGNFPGRFSGRQFSNSRSEMNVSTLELGDSALYLCASSLAGTSGGGDTQYFGPGTRLTVL.

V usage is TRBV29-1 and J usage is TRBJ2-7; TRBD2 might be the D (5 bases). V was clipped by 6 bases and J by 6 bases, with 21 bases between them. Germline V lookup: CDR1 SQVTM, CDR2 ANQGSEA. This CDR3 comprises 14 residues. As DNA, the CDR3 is TGCAGCGTAAGAGATTCGGGGTCCGGTGTCGAGCAGTACTTC. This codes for CSVRDSGSGVEQYF.

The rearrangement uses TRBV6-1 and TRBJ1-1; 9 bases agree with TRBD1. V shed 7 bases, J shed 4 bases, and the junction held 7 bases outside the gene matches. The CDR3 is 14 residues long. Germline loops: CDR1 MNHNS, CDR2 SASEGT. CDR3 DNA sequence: TGTGCCAGCACGATGGACAGGGGCGGCACTGAAGCTTTCTTT. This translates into CASTMDRGGTEAFF.

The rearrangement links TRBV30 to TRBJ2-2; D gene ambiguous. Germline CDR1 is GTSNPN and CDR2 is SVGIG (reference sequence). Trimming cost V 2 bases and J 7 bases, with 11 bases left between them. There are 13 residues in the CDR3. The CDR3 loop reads CAWSTRRRGELFF. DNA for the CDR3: TGTGCCTGGAGTACACGGCGGCGCGGGGAGCTGTTTTTT.

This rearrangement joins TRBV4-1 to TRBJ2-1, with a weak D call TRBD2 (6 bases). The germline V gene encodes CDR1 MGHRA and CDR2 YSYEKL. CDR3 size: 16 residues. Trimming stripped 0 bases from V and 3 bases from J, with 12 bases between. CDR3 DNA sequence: TGCGCCAGCAGCCAAGATCAAGGAGGGGTCTACAATGAGCAGTTCTTC. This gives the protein CASSQDQGGVYNEQFF.

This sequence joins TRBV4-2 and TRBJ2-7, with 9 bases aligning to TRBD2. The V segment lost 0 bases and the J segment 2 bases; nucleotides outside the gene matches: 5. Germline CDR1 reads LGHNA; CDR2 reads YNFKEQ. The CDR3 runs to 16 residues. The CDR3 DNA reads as TGTGCCAGCAGCCAAGAAGGAAGCGGGAGGCCCTACGAGCAGTACTTC. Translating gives CASSQEGSGRPYEQYF.

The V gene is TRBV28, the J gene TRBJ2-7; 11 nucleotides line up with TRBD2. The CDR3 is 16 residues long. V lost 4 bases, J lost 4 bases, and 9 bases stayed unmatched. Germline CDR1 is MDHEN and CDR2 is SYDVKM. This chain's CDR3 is CASSSPFSGRAYEQYF. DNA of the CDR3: TGTGCCAGCAGTTCCCCCTTTAGCGGGAGGGCTTACGAGCAGTACTTC.

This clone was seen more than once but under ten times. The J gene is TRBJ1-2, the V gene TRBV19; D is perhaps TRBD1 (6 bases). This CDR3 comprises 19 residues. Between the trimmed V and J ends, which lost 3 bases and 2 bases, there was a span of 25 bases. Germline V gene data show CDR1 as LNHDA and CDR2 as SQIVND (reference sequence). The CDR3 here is CASSIRDRFYAAENYGYTF. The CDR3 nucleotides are TGTGCCAGTAGTATCCGAGACAGGTTCTACGCCGCGGAGAACTATGGCTACACCTTC.

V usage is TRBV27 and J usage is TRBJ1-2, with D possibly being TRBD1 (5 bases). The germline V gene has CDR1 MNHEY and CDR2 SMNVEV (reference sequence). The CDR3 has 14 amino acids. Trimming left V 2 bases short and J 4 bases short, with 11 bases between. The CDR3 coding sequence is TGTGCCAGCAGTTTACAGGGCAGTTCCTATGGCTACACCTTC. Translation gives CASSLQGSSYGYTF.

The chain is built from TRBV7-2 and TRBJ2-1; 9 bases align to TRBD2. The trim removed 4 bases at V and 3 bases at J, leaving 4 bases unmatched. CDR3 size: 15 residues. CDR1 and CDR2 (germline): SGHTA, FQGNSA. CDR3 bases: TGTGCCAGCAGCTCTGTAGCGGGAGACTACAATGAGCAGTTCTTC. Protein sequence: CASSSVAGDYNEQFF.

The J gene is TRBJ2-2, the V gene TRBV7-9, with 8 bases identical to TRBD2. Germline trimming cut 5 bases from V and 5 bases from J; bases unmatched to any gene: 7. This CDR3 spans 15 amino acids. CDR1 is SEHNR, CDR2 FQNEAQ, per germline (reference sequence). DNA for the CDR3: TGTGCCAGCAGCCCTACTAGCGGAGATACCGGGGAGCTGTTTTTT. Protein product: CASSPTSGDTGELFF.

The CDR3 sequence is CASSVESADRGGEQYF. The CDR3 DNA sequence: TGTGCCAGCAGCGTAGAGTCGGCCGACAGGGGAGGCGAGCAGTACTTC. The J gene is TRBJ2-7, the V gene TRBV9, with TRBD1 matching 8 bases. Trimming took 0 bases from V and 6 from J; bases not matched to a gene: 11. The CDR3 has 16 amino acids. Germline loops: CDR1 SGDLS, CDR2 YYNGEE.

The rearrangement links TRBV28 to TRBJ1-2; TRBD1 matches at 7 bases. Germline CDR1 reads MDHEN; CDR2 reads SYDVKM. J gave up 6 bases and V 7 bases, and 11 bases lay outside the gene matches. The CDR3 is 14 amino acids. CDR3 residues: CASTPSGQIHGYTF. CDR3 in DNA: TGTGCCAGCACCCCCTCGGGACAGATTCATGGCTACACCTTC.

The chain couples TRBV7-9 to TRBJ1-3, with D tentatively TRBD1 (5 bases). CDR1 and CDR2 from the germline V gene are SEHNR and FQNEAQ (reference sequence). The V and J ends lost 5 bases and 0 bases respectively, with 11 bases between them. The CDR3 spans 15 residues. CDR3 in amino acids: CASSPMGLSGNTIYF. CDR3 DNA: TGTGCCAGCAGCCCAATGGGACTCTCTGGAAACACCATATATTTT. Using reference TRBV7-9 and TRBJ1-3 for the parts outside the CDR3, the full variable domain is DTGVSQNPRHKITKRGQNVTFRCDPISEHNRLYWYRQTLGQGPEFLTYFQNEAQLEKSRLLSDRFSAERPKGSFSTLEIQRTEQGDSAMYLCASSPMGLSGNTIYFGEGSWLTVV.

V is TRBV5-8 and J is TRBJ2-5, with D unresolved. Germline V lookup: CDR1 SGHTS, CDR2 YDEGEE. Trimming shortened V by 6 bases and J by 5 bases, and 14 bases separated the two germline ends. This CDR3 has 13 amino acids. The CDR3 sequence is CASTVAVFETQYF. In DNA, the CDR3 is TGTGCCAGCACGGTAGCTGTATTTGAGACCCAGTACTTC. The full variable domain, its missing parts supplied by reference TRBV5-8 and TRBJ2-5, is EAGVTQSPTHLIKTRGQQATLRCSPISGHTSVYWYQQALGLGLQFLLWYDEGEERNRGNFPPRFSGRQFPNYSSELNVNALELEDSALYLCASTVAVFETQYFGPGTRLLVL.

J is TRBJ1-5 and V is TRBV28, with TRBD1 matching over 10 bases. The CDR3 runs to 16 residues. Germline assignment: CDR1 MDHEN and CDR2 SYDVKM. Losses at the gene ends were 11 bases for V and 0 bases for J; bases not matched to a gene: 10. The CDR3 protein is CACGQGGIYSNQPQHF. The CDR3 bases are TGTGCCTGTGGACAGGGGGGGATTTATAGCAATCAGCCCCAGCATTTT. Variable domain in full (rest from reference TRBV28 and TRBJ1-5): DVKVTQSSRYLVKRTGEKVFLECVQDMDHENMFWYRQDPGLGLRLIYFSYDVKMKEKGDIPEGYSVSREKKERFSLILESASTNQTSMYLCACGQGGIYSNQPQHFGDGTRLSIL.

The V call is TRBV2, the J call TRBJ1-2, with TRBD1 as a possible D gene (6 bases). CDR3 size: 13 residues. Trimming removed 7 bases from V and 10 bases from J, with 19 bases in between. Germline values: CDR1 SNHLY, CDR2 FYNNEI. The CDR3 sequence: CASTTGQNFHYTF. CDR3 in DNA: TGTGCCAGCACCACGGGACAAAACTTTCACTACACCTTC.

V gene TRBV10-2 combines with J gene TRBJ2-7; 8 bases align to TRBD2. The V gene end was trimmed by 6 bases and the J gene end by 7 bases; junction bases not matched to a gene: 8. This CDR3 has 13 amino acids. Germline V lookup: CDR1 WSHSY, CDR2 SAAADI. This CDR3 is CASRTHIAGEQYF. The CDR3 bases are TGCGCCAGCAGAACCCACATAGCGGGGGAGCAGTACTTC.

CDR3 DNA sequence: TGTGCCAGCAGCCACCGGGGGGGGGCTCAGCCCCAGCATTTT. Translation gives CASSHRGGAQPQHF. This chain links TRBV21-1 with TRBJ1-5. TRBV21-1 is deemed a pseudogene. CDR3 size: 14 residues.

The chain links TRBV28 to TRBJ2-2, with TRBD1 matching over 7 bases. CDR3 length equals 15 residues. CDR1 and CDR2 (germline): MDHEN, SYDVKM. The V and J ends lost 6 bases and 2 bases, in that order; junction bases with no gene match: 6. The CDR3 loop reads CASRMGTVNTGELFF. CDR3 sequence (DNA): TGTGCCAGCAGAATGGGGACAGTAAACACCGGGGAGCTGTTTTTT.

The chain's CDR3 is CASSSAGALRETQYF. DNA for the CDR3: TGTGCCAGTAGTTCGGCTGGGGCTTTGAGGGAGACCCAGTACTTC. The chain links TRBV19 to TRBJ2-5, with a tentative D call TRBD1 (5 bases). Per the germline V gene, CDR1 is LNHDA and CDR2 is SQIVND (reference sequence). This CDR3 has 15 residues. V was cut by 5 bases and J by 5 bases, with 18 bases left in between. The whole variable domain, filled in from reference TRBV19 and TRBJ2-5, reads DGGITQSPKYLFRKEGQNVTLSCEQNLNHDAMYWYRQDPGQGLRLIYYSQIVNDFQKGDIAEGYSVSREKKESFPLTVTSAQKNPTAFYLCASSSAGALRETQYFGPGTRLLVL.

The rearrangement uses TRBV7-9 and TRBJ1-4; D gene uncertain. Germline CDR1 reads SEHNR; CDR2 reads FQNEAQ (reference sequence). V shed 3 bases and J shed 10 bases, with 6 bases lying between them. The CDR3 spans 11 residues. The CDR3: CASSLTRKLFF. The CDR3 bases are TGTGCCAGCAGCTTGACTAGAAAACTGTTTTTT.

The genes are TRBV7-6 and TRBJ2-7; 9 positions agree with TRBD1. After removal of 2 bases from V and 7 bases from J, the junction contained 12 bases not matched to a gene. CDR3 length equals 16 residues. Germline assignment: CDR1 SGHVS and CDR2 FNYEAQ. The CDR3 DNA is TGTGCCAGCAGCTTACAGCCGGGACAGGGCACGCGAGAGCAGTACTTC. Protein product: CASSLQPGQGTREQYF.

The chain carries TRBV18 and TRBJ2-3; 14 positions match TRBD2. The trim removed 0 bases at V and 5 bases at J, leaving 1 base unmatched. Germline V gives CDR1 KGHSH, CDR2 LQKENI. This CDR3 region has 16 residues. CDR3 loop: CASSPPGTSGRDTQYF. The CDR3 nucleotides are TGTGCCAGCTCACCACCCGGGACTAGCGGGAGAGATACGCAGTATTTT.